The entry below gives a single T cell receptor (beta chain) sequence along with its context. This clonotype was seen a few times. Its target antigen remains unknown. No base quality values were provided; no much bigger clone lies one nucleotide off. Taken with the paper, the label for treatment or condition translates to: live attenuated yellow fever vaccine strain. Two biological replicates of bulk PBMCs were collected at each blood-draw timepoint. PBMCs were isolated from peripheral blood using a standard Ficoll-Paque protocol. RNA was extracted with TriZol from bulk PBMCs, CD4 and CD8 fractions, and dextramer-positive and dextramer-negative fractions. The data originate from a study of T cells after yellow fever vaccination (dated by TCRdb to the late 2010s). Background for the entire study: The SMART-Seq v4 Ultra Low Input RNA kit was used to prepare libraries from fractions with low cell numbers. To follow T-cell clones before and after both primary and booster YFV17D yellow fever vaccination, bulk TCR alpha and beta repertoires underwent longitudinal sequencing. Two healthy male donors, one aged 18 to 29 and one aged 30 to 40 years, were included in the cohort. Blood was drawn at multiple timepoints before and after primary and secondary immunization, with bulk PBMC replicates and cell subsets isolated. Findings and caveats that apply to the study as a whole: A small share of clonotypes was detected in both CD4 and CD8 compartments, with the overlap likely arising from convergent recombination. Compared with the primary T-cell response, the secondary T-cell response was faster but weaker, reaching its peak on day 5 rather than on day 15. Because the study included only a couple of donors, the extent to which the findings can be generalized is limited. Because abundant contaminating clonotypes from the bulk population could be contained in FACS-sorted repertoires, computational filtering was required. After the booster, most clones that had expanded after primary vaccination were detected again (approximately 97% of CD4 and around nine tenths of CD8), suggesting broad maintenance of memory.

The germline V gene provides CDR1 MNHEY and CDR2 SVGEGT. V lost 0 bases and J lost 3 bases; the stretch between them is 11 bases long. The CDR3 contains 15 residues, cysteine and phenylalanine counted. Only the CDR3 DNA is retained, 45 bases long and in frame from the first base. Synthesis of TCR cDNA relied on 5'RACE template switching, a step that introduced a universal primer site along with unique molecular identifiers. Priming for cDNA synthesis came from both the TCR alpha and TCR beta constant segments. Two PCR steps were used to amplify libraries, with sample barcodes and sequencing adapters being added in the second step. Sequencing of libraries was performed on Illumina HiSeq 2500 (2x100 bp) or NovaSeq (2x150 bp). The source study handled its data this way. Demultiplexing of reads and collapsing into UMI consensus sequences were performed with MIGEC, and V(D)J alignment was carried out with MiXCR. Using edgeR on replicate PBMC samples, clonotypes were called vaccine-responding if FDR was below 0.01 and the log2 fold change was above 5 up to day 15. Each bulk clonotype received a CD4 or CD8 identity based on whether the sequenced CD4 or CD8 repertoire contained that clonotype at higher abundance. Using fastp trimming at Q25 and MiXCR clonotype assembly, TCRdb reanalyzed the public sequencing data and kept in-frame beta chains. All rows with the same CDR3 protein become a single entry with the most common DNA and genes. TCRdb, rather than the study authors, made the V and J calls. Counted in this sample were 300,000 to 350,000 distinct CDR3 sequences; roughly 8.3% of them appeared once. Together, the top ten hold approximately 18% of the sample.

The sequencing here drew on PBMCs, taken about 49 days after the first yellow fever vaccination. This TCR derives from a man between 18 and 29 years old who received the YFV17D yellow fever vaccine. The V and J segments used are TRBV6-2 or TRBV6-3 and TRBJ1-2, with a tentative D gene TRBD1 over 5 matching bases. CDR3 sequence: CASSYSGADYYGYTF. The nucleotide sequence reads as follows: TGTGCCAGCAGTTACTCAGGGGCAGACTACTATGGCTACACCTTC.